A selection of T cell receptor beta chains follows, all from one sample in a study of T-cell reconstitution after alpha-beta-depleted transplantation in children. TCRdb reprocessed the PCR reads with MiXCR, giving one entry per CDR3 protein. The profile shows 600,000 to 700,000 distinct CDR3 sequences, around 16% of them singletons. Sample: PBMCs from the stem cell graft donor, taken from the stem cell graft. The receptors stem from a human donor who donated a stem cell graft to a child with acute myeloid leukemia. Each CDR3 is given with its conserved first and last residue. A D gene is named only where the DNA matches it firmly. Clone sizes are given selectively: once, few, many, or a class where the clone is expanded.

d_gene	v_gene	abundance	j_gene	CDR3aa	CDR3nt
.	TRBV7-2	.	TRBJ2-2	CASSSMGTGELFF	TGTGCCAGCAGCTCAATGGGGACCGGGGAGCTGTTTTTT
.	TRBV12-3/TRBV12-4	.	TRBJ2-4	CASSFALGASPSPAQNIQYF	TGTGCCAGCAGTTTTGCCCTTGGGGCTAGCCCCTCCCCAGCCCAAAACATTCAGTACTTC
TRBD1	TRBV5-5	many	TRBJ2-7	CASSAGQGSSYEQYF	TGTGCCAGCAGCGCCGGACAGGGGAGCTCCTACGAGCAGTACTTC
TRBD1	TRBV20-1	many	TRBJ1-4	CSAREGGQGQKLFF	TGCAGTGCTAGAGAGGGGGGACAGGGGCAGAAACTGTTTTTT
.	TRBV20-1	many	TRBJ1-4	CSARDPSRAGEKLFF	TGCAGTGCTAGAGATCCAAGCAGGGCGGGCGAAAAACTGTTTTTT
.	TRBV29-1	many	TRBJ2-1	CSVEDNNEQFF	TGCAGCGTTGAAGACAACAATGAGCAGTTCTTC
.	TRBV20-1	many	TRBJ2-5	CSAPGTVDQETQYF	TGCAGTGCCCCCGGGACGGTGGATCAAGAGACCCAGTACTTC
.	TRBV29-1	.	TRBJ1-1	CSVRGFDTEAFF	TGCAGCGTTCGGGGTTTTGACACTGAAGCTTTCTTT
TRBD2	TRBV6-5	few	TRBJ2-1	CASSSLNPGLAVRTPEQFF	TGTGCCAGCAGTTCTCTGAATCCGGGACTAGCGGTTCGAACTCCTGAGCAGTTCTTC
.	TRBV30	.	TRBJ2-2	CAWSSGELFF	TGTGCCTGGAGCTCCGGGGAGCTGTTTTTT
.	TRBV6-5	few	TRBJ1-1	CASSYKGMGTEAFF	TGTGCCAGCAGTTATAAGGGTATGGGTACTGAAGCTTTCTTT
TRBD2	TRBV7-2	.	TRBJ2-3	CASSLASGGQDTQYF	TGTGCCAGCAGCTTGGCTAGCGGGGGGCAGGATACGCAGTATTTT
.	TRBV5-5	.	TRBJ2-1	CASSLRELSRSDEQFF	TGTGCCAGCAGCTTGAGGGAACTAAGTAGGAGCGATGAGCAGTTCTTC
TRBD2	TRBV20-1	many	TRBJ2-3	CSARDTWTSRADTQYF	TGCAGTGCTAGAGATACCTGGACTAGCCGGGCAGATACGCAGTATTTT
TRBD1	TRBV15	.	TRBJ1-1	CATRDRAFNTEAFF	TGTGCCACGCGGGACAGGGCTTTTAACACTGAAGCTTTCTTT
.	TRBV7-9	many	TRBJ1-6	CASSLQLGSPLHF	TGTGCCAGCAGCTTACAACTCGGTTCACCCCTCCACTTT
TRBD2	TRBV20-1	many	TRBJ2-3	CSADRGGTDTQYF	TGCAGTGCGGATCGGGGGGGCACAGATACGCAGTATTTT
.	TRBV20-1	.	TRBJ2-2	CSARVLEGGMGTGELFF	TGCAGTGCTAGAGTTCTGGAGGGGGGCATGGGCACCGGGGAGCTGTTTTTT
.	TRBV7-2	many	TRBJ1-6	CASSPEYNSPLHF	TGTGCCAGCAGCCCGGAATATAATTCACCCCTCCACTTT
TRBD1	TRBV7-2	.	TRBJ2-6	CASSFRTGSSGANVLTF	TGTGCCAGCAGCTTCCGGACAGGTAGCTCTGGGGCCAACGTCCTGACTTTC
.	TRBV3-1	.	TRBJ2-1	CASSQDSKREQFF	TGTGCCAGCAGCCAAGATAGCAAGCGAGAGCAGTTCTTC
.	TRBV9	many	TRBJ1-6	CASSSGGRGSPLHF	TGTGCCAGCAGCTCCGGGGGCCGCGGTTCACCCCTCCACTTT
TRBD1	TRBV4-3	few	TRBJ2-1	CASSQDVQGAYNEQFF	TGCGCCAGCAGCCAAGATGTCCAGGGGGCTTACAATGAGCAGTTCTTC
.	TRBV12-3/TRBV12-4	.	TRBJ2-2	CASSSYAPGSTGELFF	TGTGCCAGCAGTTCTTATGCCCCGGGGAGCACCGGGGAGCTGTTTTTT
.	TRBV10-3	many	TRBJ1-2	CAISESAGLGYGYTF	TGTGCCATCAGTGAGTCGGCAGGGTTGGGGTATGGCTACACCTTC
TRBD2	TRBV25-1	few	TRBJ2-1	CASSEWASGGANEQFF	TGTGCCAGCAGTGAATGGGCTAGCGGGGGGGCAAATGAGCAGTTCTTC
.	TRBV20-1	few	TRBJ2-2	CSARSGGAASGELFF	TGCAGTGCTAGATCAGGCGGGGCCGCTTCCGGGGAGCTGTTTTTT
.	TRBV5-1	.	TRBJ1-2	CASSSYSGAAGYTF	TGCGCCAGCAGCTCATACTCAGGGGCGGCTGGCTACACCTTC
TRBD2	TRBV28	.	TRBJ2-2	CASSFPTKLAGANTGELFF	TGTGCCAGCAGTTTTCCAACGAAATTAGCGGGGGCGAACACCGGGGAGCTGTTTTTT
TRBD2	TRBV4-2	few	TRBJ2-3	CASSQVGWLAGAGTDTQYF	TGTGCCAGCAGCCAAGTCGGATGGCTAGCGGGGGCAGGTACAGATACGCAGTATTTT
TRBD1	TRBV7-2	.	TRBJ2-1	CASSSIQGSTYNEQFF	TGTGCCAGCAGCTCGATACAGGGGAGCACCTACAATGAGCAGTTCTTC
.	TRBV25-1	.	TRBJ1-1	CASSGQGQRDTEAFF	TGTGCCAGCAGTGGTCAAGGACAGCGGGACACTGAAGCTTTCTTT
.	TRBV20-1	many	TRBJ2-3	CSARDYGQHTDTQYF	TGCAGTGCTAGAGATTACGGACAGCACACAGATACGCAGTATTTT
.	TRBV3-1	once	TRBJ2-5	CASSQDRGQPQETQYF	TGTGCCAGCAGCCAAGATCGGGGGCAACCCCAAGAGACCCAGTACTTC
TRBD1	TRBV11-3	few	TRBJ2-7	CASSFADRGRRYEQYF	TGTGCCAGCAGCTTCGCGGACAGGGGGCGCCGCTACGAGCAGTACTTC
.	TRBV5-6	many	TRBJ2-3	CASSSPRQPQYF	TGTGCCAGCAGCTCTCCTCGACAGCCGCAGTATTTT
.	TRBV28	few	TRBJ2-1	CASSSGTGTFLFF	TGTGCCAGCAGTTCGGGGACTGGGACGTTCCTGTTCTTC
.	TRBV12-3/TRBV12-4	many	TRBJ1-1	CASSLEMGPSFF	TGTGCCAGCAGTTTAGAGATGGGGCCATCTTTCTTT
TRBD2	TRBV20-1	few	TRBJ2-3	CSAHQLAGGRGTQYF	TGCAGTGCTCACCAACTAGCGGGGGGCCGGGGTACGCAGTATTTT
TRBD2	TRBV20-1	many	TRBJ2-5	CSARGGGGIETQYF	TGCAGTGCTAGAGGCGGGGGGGGAATCGAGACCCAGTACTTC
.	TRBV29-1	few	TRBJ2-2	CSVDWQGGTGELFF	TGCAGCGTTGATTGGCAGGGCGGAACCGGGGAGCTGTTTTTT
.	TRBV30	.	TRBJ2-3	CAWAQTGSSTDTQYF	TGTGCCTGGGCACAGACAGGATCCTCCACAGATACGCAGTATTTT
.	TRBV20-1	few	TRBJ2-7	CSATGPGAYEQYF	TGCAGTGCTACCGGGCCGGGGGCCTACGAGCAGTACTTC
.	TRBV4-3	many	TRBJ1-1	CASSQRMNTEAFF	TGCGCCAGCAGCCAGAGGATGAACACTGAAGCTTTCTTT
TRBD1	TRBV11-3	many	TRBJ2-7	CASSPVPGQGVASLSYEQYF	TGTGCCAGCAGCCCAGTTCCGGGACAGGGCGTGGCAAGCTTGTCCTACGAGCAGTACTTC
.	TRBV11-2	.	TRBJ1-2	CASSDWDTSYGYTF	TGTGCCAGCAGCGATTGGGACACAAGCTATGGCTACACCTTC
.	TRBV10-3	many	TRBJ2-3	CAISESNYWAGTDTQYF	TGTGCCATCAGTGAGTCAAACTACTGGGCGGGCACAGATACGCAGTATTTT
.	TRBV20-1	many	TRBJ1-1	CSARGPGREAFF	TGCAGTGCTAGAGGCCCCGGTAGGGAAGCTTTCTTT
TRBD1	TRBV20-1	many	TRBJ1-4	CSARDSWNEKLFF	TGCAGTGCCAGGGACAGCTGGAATGAAAAACTGTTTTTT
TRBD2	TRBV5-6	few	TRBJ2-7	CASSLGRLALYEQYF	TGTGCCAGCAGCTTGGGCAGACTAGCCCTCTACGAGCAGTACTTC
.	TRBV7-6	many	TRBJ2-6	CASSLGPSGANVLTF	TGTGCCAGCAGCTTAGGCCCATCTGGGGCCAACGTCCTGACTTTC
.	TRBV5-1	many	TRBJ2-1	CASRFRQEGFHEQFF	TGCGCCAGCAGGTTTCGACAGGAGGGTTTCCATGAGCAGTTCTTC